This T cell receptor (beta chain) is drawn from a study of T cell repertoires in cytomegalovirus infection. Study at large: TCR beta signatures that were public indicated CMV infection and matching HLA type.

The V end was cut by 4 bases, the J end by 3 bases, with 13 bases between. The length of the CDR3 is 14 residues. The germline gives CDR1 MNHEY, CDR2 SVGEGT. This clonotype was detected ten times or more. What it binds is unknown. The study's findings and limits: Pooled public TCR beta family frequency picked out CMV carriers with the relevant HLA. Dominating the ex vivo response were HLA-C-restricted CMV-specific TCR beta clonotypes.

TCRdb independently ran MiXCR on the reads; one entry per CDR3 protein. In the table there are 150,000 to 200,000 distinct CDR3 sequences, about an eighth of which are singletons. The TCR was taken from a human donor in good health (CMV status not recorded). Some clones in this sample may be carry-over from other donors' samples. The sample taken for sequencing was PBMCs. The chain uses TRBV6-2 or TRBV6-3 and TRBJ2-7; D is perhaps TRBD1 or TRBD2 (5 bases each). CDR3 nucleotide sequence: TGTGCCAGCAGTTCCGGGACGGAGAACTACGAGCAGTACTTC. Translation: CASSSGTENYEQYF.